Sequencing of this T cell receptor beta chain was carried out in a study of T cell responses to AZD1222 COVID-19 vaccine. General study findings and limits: Most donors were white British, females outnumbered males, and clonal diversity was possibly underestimated. Among AZD1222 vaccinees, only five or six were seropositive at baseline. Following two doses of AZD1222, Spike-specific TCR breadth and depth rose.

Profiling relied on immunoSEQ multiplex PCR, and the TCRdb table lists in-frame clones only, not all of them. This table holds more than 85,000 clones, 70% to 90% found once. This clone was seen only once. Its specificity is not known. The CDR3 runs 15 residues. Germline loops: CDR1 MDHEN, CDR2 SYDVKM. Trimming took 5 bases from V and 9 from J, leaving 20 bases between them. Here the sequenced sample was peripheral blood, taken on day 0 of AZD1222 vaccination. The TCR comes from an adult in good health. The chain recombines TRBV28 with TRBJ2-1; a possible D gene is TRBD2 (5 bases). CDR3 DNA sequence: TGTGCCAGCAGTCCAACCGGGATGGGCTTCGGTGAGCAGTTCTTC. Translation: CASSPTGMGFGEQFF.